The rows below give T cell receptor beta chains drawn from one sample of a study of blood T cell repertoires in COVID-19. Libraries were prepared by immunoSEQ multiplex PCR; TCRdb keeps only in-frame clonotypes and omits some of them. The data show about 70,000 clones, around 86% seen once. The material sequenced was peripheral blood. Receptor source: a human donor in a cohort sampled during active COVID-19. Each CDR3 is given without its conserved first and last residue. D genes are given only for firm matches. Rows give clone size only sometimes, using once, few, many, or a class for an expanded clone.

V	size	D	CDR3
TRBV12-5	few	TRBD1	ASGSRTGETGELF
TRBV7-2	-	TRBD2	ASSLGGPGLAGTDTQY
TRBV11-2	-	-	ASSLNRRINQPQH
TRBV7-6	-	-	ASSLLIGQGSTGELF
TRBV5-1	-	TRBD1	ASSRGQATGRGETQY
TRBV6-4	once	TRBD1	ASSELGDRALSEAF
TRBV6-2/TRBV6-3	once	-	ASSIGGFWYNEQF
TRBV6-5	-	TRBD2	ASSYAGADTQY
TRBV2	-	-	ASSADSYNSPLH
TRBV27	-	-	ASKGTVNTEAF
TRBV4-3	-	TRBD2	ASSQDDTSGGGQETQY
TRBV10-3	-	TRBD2	AISELSGDYNEQF
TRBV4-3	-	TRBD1	ASSQDQGAGAWGDTQY
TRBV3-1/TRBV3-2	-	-	ASSQDPSGVGTEAF
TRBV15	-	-	ATSRDGSSGNTIY
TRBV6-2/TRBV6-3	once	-	ASSYSSGNYGYT
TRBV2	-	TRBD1	ASSTSPGQGGTGELF
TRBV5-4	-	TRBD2	ASSSPPSGGGNEQF
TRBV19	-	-	AGGGLGNQPQH
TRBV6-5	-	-	ASSYSFGGGPWF
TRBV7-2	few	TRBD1	ASSPRTGRMGEKLF
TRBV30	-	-	AWRLQGNTEAF
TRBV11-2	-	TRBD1	ASSLAGTVRYEQY
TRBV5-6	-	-	ASSLASLSVLSTDTQY